The 17 T cell receptor beta chains given below trace back to one sample, sequenced in a study of blood T cell repertoires in COVID-19. Sequencing used immunoSEQ multiplex PCR; TCRdb keeps in-frame clones, though not all of them. The sample includes about 420,000 clones, around nine tenths of them seen just once. Sequenced material: peripheral blood. These TCRs come from a man between 18 and 29 years old with COVID-19, enrolled during active disease.

The chain employs TRBV7-9 and TRBJ2-7, with 11 bases lining up with TRBD2. From germline, CDR1 is SEHNR and CDR2 FQNEAQ (reference sequence). This CDR3 comprises 17 residues. V lost 1 base and J lost 2; bases outside the gene matches: 7. For the CDR3, the DNA is TGTGCCAGCAGCTTAGGTGCCGGGACTAGCGGAACCTACGAGCAGTACTTC. Amino acids: CASSLGAGTSGTYEQYF. Variable domain in full (rest from reference TRBV7-9 and TRBJ2-7): DTGVSQNPRHKITKRGQNVTFRCDPISEHNRLYWYRQTLGQGPEFLTYFQNEAQLEKSRLLSDRFSAERPKGSFSTLEIQRTEQGDSAMYLCASSLGAGTSGTYEQYFGPGTRLTVT.

The chain has TRBV25-1 and TRBJ2-7; 7 bases match TRBD1. There are 13 residues in the CDR3. J gave up 2 bases and V 10 bases, and 8 bases lay outside the gene matches. Germline V lookup: CDR1 MGHDK, CDR2 SYGVNS. The CDR3 reads CATLGDRTYEQYF. The CDR3 bases are TGTGCCACCTTAGGGGACAGAACCTACGAGCAGTACTTC.

The rearrangement joins TRBV6-5 to TRBJ2-4, with 8 bases lining up with TRBD1. After removal of 6 bases from V and 8 bases from J, the junction contained 6 bases not matched to a gene. Germline-derived CDR1 and CDR2 are MNHEY and SVGAGI. The CDR3 is 13 amino acids. The CDR3 loop is CASRRTGKDIQYF. The CDR3 nucleotides read TGTGCCAGCAGAAGGACAGGGAAGGACATTCAGTACTTC.

This chain uses TRBV5-1 with TRBJ1-6; 7 bases are shared with TRBD1. The CDR3 has 14 residues. The junction had 1 base not matched to a gene; V was cut back by 1 base and J by 6 bases. Germline V gene lookup returns CDR1 SGHRS and CDR2 YFSETQ. The CDR3 DNA reads as TGCGCCAGCAGCTTGCAGGGGGGTAATTCACCCCTCCACTTT. Amino acids: CASSLQGGNSPLHF.

The genes are TRBV19 and TRBJ2-5, with D perhaps TRBD2 (7 bases). V was cut by 1 base and J by 5 bases, with 14 bases left in between. This CDR3 is built from 15 residues. Germline loops: CDR1 LNHDA, CDR2 SQIVND (reference sequence). CDR3: CASSIGGGASETQYF. CDR3 DNA: TGTGCCAGTAGTATAGGAGGGGGGGCGTCGGAGACCCAGTACTTC. Supplemented by reference TRBV19 and TRBJ2-5, the full variable domain reads DGGITQSPKYLFRKEGQNVTLSCEQNLNHDAMYWYRQDPGQGLRLIYYSQIVNDFQKGDIAEGYSVSREKKESFPLTVTSAQKNPTAFYLCASSIGGGASETQYFGPGTRLLVL.

The V gene is TRBV27, the J gene TRBJ1-5; D remains unclear. The CDR3 is 12 amino acids. The V gene lost 1 base and the J gene lost 7 bases, with 5 bases spanning the gap. CDR1 and CDR2 (germline): MNHEY, SMNVEV (reference sequence). The DNA of the CDR3 is TGTGCCAGCAGTTTATTTGGCCAGCCCCAGCATTTT. As protein: CASSLFGQPQHF.

This clone was picked up one time. J is TRBJ1-2 and V is TRBV25-1; 9 nucleotides agree with TRBD1. J lost 4 bases, V lost 6 bases, and 6 bases had no gene match. Germline CDR1 MGHDK, CDR2 SYGVNS. The CDR3 is 14 residues long. CDR3 protein: CASREQGAGYGYTF. The CDR3 DNA reads TGTGCCAGCAGGGAACAGGGGGCCGGCTATGGCTACACCTTC.

J is TRBJ2-2 and V is TRBV28; 15 bases map to TRBD2. V lost 6 bases and J lost 5; bases outside the gene matches: 4. The CDR3 consists of 16 residues. Germline assignment: CDR1 MDHEN and CDR2 SYDVKM. The CDR3: CASSSGTSGRTGELFF. In DNA form, the CDR3 reads TGTGCCAGCAGCTCCGGGACTAGCGGGAGGACCGGGGAGCTGTTTTTT.

J is TRBJ1-5 and V is TRBV2, with D uncertain. Trimming pared 5 bases from V and 0 bases from J, leaving 11 bases between. The CDR3 has 15 amino acids. The germline V gene has CDR1 SNHLY and CDR2 FYNNEI. CDR3 in amino acids: CASSFTGDSNQPQHF. In DNA, the CDR3 is TGTGCCAGCAGTTTTACCGGGGATAGCAATCAGCCCCAGCATTTT.

This chain uses TRBV6-5 with TRBJ2-7; TRBD2 matches 11 bases. Germline loops: CDR1 MNHEY, CDR2 SVGAGI. After removal of 4 bases from V and 2 bases from J, the junction contained 1 base not matched to a gene. This CDR3 spans 14 amino acids. CDR3 sequence reads: CASSSGLAAYEQYF. The CDR3 bases are TGTGCCAGCAGTTCGGGACTAGCGGCCTACGAGCAGTACTTC.

The rearrangement links TRBV21-1 to TRBJ1-4; TRBD1, the table's D call, was not compared with the DNA. TRBV21-1 is flagged as a pseudogene. The CDR3 runs to 15 residues. CDR3 amino acids: CASRCPGQGEEKLFF. CDR3 coding DNA: TGTGCCAGCCGATGTCCGGGACAGGGGGAGGAAAAACTGTTTTTT.

The rearrangement uses TRBV2 and TRBJ1-1; TRBD1 might be the D (5 bases). The V gene lost 3 bases and the J gene lost 5 bases, with 10 bases spanning the gap. The germline CDR1 and CDR2 sequences are SNHLY and FYNNEI. There are 13 residues in the CDR3. The CDR3 nucleotides are TGTGCCAGCAGTGACGAACAGGTTACTGAAGCTTTCTTT. Encoded protein: CASSDEQVTEAFF.

The genes are TRBV3-1 (or the pseudogene TRBV3-2) and TRBJ2-7, with TRBD2 matching 8 bases. The CDR3 has 15 amino acids. Trimming cost V 1 base and J 4 bases; bases outside gene matches: 6. Germline V gives CDR1 LGHDT, CDR2 YNNKEL (reference sequence). The CDR3 DNA sequence: TGTGCCAGCAGCCAAGTTAGCGGGATGGGGTACGAGCAGTACTTC. This sequence encodes CASSQVSGMGYEQYF.

V gene TRBV19 combines with J gene TRBJ2-3; TRBD2 agrees at 7 bases. This CDR3 has 16 amino acids. V gave up 6 bases and J gave up 5 bases; unmatched junction bases: 14. The germline gives CDR1 LNHDA, CDR2 SQIVND (reference sequence). The DNA for the CDR3 is TGTGCCAGTAGCCGGTCTCGCGGGGAGGGGAGAGATACGCAGTATTTT. The encoded protein is CASSRSRGEGRDTQYF.

The chain is built from TRBV5-1 and TRBJ2-4; 8 bases match TRBD1. V gave up 4 bases and J gave up 5 bases; unmatched junction bases: 5. Germline loops: CDR1 SGHRS, CDR2 YFSETQ. The CDR3 sequence is 14 residues long. The CDR3 coding sequence is TGCGCCAGCAGCCCGGGACAGGAACAAAACATTCAGTACTTC. This sequence encodes CASSPGQEQNIQYF. Complete variable domain (other parts from reference TRBV5-1 and TRBJ2-4): KAGVTQTPRYLIKTRGQQVTLSCSPISGHRSVSWYQQTPGQGLQFLFEYFSETQRNKGNFPGRFSGRQFSNSRSEMNVSTLELGDSALYLCASSPGQEQNIQYFGAGTRLSVL.

In this sample, this clone turned up once. V gene TRBV19 combines with J gene TRBJ1-2; D is perhaps TRBD1 (5 bases). CDR3 length equals 12 residues. CDR1 is LNHDA, CDR2 SQIVND, per germline (reference sequence). Trimming cost V 3 bases and J 4 bases, with 6 bases left between them. CDR3 amino acids: CASSMQGYGYTF. CDR3 sequence (DNA): TGTGCCAGTAGTATGCAGGGCTATGGCTACACCTTC.

The chain has TRBV2 and TRBJ2-1, with D tentatively TRBD2 (6 bases). The V end lost 5 bases, the J end lost 7 bases, and 18 bases lay between the germline ends. CDR1 SNHLY and CDR2 FYNNEI come from the germline V gene. This CDR3 has 15 residues. DNA for the CDR3: TGTGCCAGCAGTCTGCGGGATCCCTCAGGTAATGAGCAGTTCTTC. Protein sequence: CASSLRDPSGNEQFF.